Described below is a single TCR beta chain sequence and its context. Its antigen remains undetermined. Relative to the germline gene, one junction end is altered; a read error may explain this. The sample belongs to a study of graft-versus-host responses after intestinal transplantation (dated by TCRdb to about 2021). About the investigation overall: The transplants that recipients got were multivisceral, liver-intestinal, or isolated intestinal. Every recipient was given anti-thymocyte globulin induction, followed by approximately 3 years of maintenance tacrolimus and steroids. After intestinal transplantation, graft-versus-host and host-versus-graft alloreactive T cell clones in the graft, circulation and bone marrow were tracked using bulk TCR-beta CDR3 sequencing. To identify alloreactive clones, pre-transplant mixed lymphocyte reaction products were sequenced and compared with unstimulated pre-transplant donor and recipient T cells. The cohort enrolled 24 intestinal transplant recipients, one of whom was a retransplant, and a few patients without pretransplant specimens were excluded. A peak of at least 4% donor T cells among recipient peripheral blood mononuclear cells was the definition used for donor T cell macrochimerism. Rather than going through the commercial service, samples from three later patients were sequenced in-house on an Illumina MiSeq and processed with MiXCR. Results the study describes overall, beyond this receptor: GvH clones turned up in recipient bone marrow, with some appearing earlier in ileal mucosa or blood, a pattern consistent with an intestinal mucosal origin. The conclusions were limited by the relatively low number and heterogeneity of the intestinal transplant patients. Early after transplant, declines in HvG clones were associated with peak levels of circulating GvH clones. Patients with donor T cell macrochimerism had high GvH to HvG T cell clonal ratios in their allografts.

Library prep was done by the immunoSEQ multiplex PCR assay. Adaptive Biotechnologies carried out high-throughput TCR-beta CDR3 sequencing of genomic DNA for most patients. In the original analysis: TCR sequencing data for 15 to 20 patients were retrieved from Adaptive's ImmunoSEQ software; a few other patients were processed with MiXCR and VDJtools. Because the origin of CDR3 nucleotide sequences shared between donor and recipient could not be assigned, those sequences were removed. Alloreactive clones required at least 2-fold expansion over unstimulated cells and minimum CFSE-low frequency of 0.002% (template counts) or 0.001% (read counts). Mappable clones were those detected in sequenced pre-transplant spleen, lymph node, or MLR CFSE-low populations of the donor or recipient. Cumulative frequency of alloreactive clones was calculated as a percentage of all sequences weighted by copy number. What TCRdb holds here is the immuneACCESS table cut down to in-frame rearrangements. Part of the clones is not present; checked against another copy, under half of the missing clones reflect an unresolved V gene, and the others are unexplained. That table furnishes V, J and clone size, whereas the DNA furnished D and trimming. The table for this sample lists about 98,000 clones; 86% of them were counted only once. Together, the top ten hold 1.4% of the sample.

Blood samples were collected up to 4 times in the first month after transplant and then at least monthly when available. This clonotype was sampled from a human patient who received an intestinal transplant, so some T cells may come from the graft donor. The source material was PBMCs, sampled 255 days after intestinal transplant.

The CDR3 has the sequence CASSLGRGGLTETQYF. The DNA sequence is TGTGCTAGCAGCTTAGGGCGGGGGGGGCTAACAGAGACCCAGTACTTC. This chain is built from TRBV7-7 and TRBJ2-5; a stretch of 9 junction bases matches TRBD2. CDR1 SSHAT and CDR2 FNYEAQ are derived from the germline V gene (reference sequence). The CDR3 covers 16 residues, taking in both the cysteine and the phenylalanine. The sequence is cut down to CDR3 DNA, 48 bases in frame from base 1.